Listed below are T cell receptor beta chains from one sample, sequenced in a study of low-dose radiotherapy and immunotherapy resistance in tumors. One entry per CDR3 protein, called by TCRdb with MiXCR from the reads. This sample yields about 52,000 distinct CDR3 sequences, of which approximately 35% are seen a single time; 8.2% belongs to the top ten. Sequencing used PBMCs, obtained after low-dose radiotherapy plus immunotherapy. The receptor source for this set is a male donor with rectosigmoid adenocarcinoma. Both conserved end residues are part of each CDR3. Fields, in order: V gene, clone size, J gene, D gene, CDR3 protein, CDR3 DNA. The D gene is left open where the match is weak. Clone size is stated in some rows and not others, as once, few, many or a class when expanded.

v_call: TRBV4-1
clone_size: many
j_call: TRBJ2-1
d_call: NA
cdr3_aa: CASSLSYNEQFF
cdr3_nt: TGCGCCAGCAGCCTTTCATACAATGAGCAGTTCTTC

v_call: TRBV6-2/TRBV6-3
clone_size: NA
j_call: TRBJ2-5
d_call: NA
cdr3_aa: CASSYGQGSLKETQYF
cdr3_nt: TGTGCCAGCAGTTACGGGCAGGGGAGCTTAAAAGAGACCCAGTACTTC

v_call: TRBV7-2
clone_size: many
j_call: TRBJ2-7
d_call: NA
cdr3_aa: CASSSGTRSYEQYF
cdr3_nt: TGTGCCAGCAGCTCAGGGACGAGGAGCTACGAGCAGTACTTC

v_call: TRBV5-5
clone_size: many
j_call: TRBJ2-3
d_call: TRBD2
cdr3_aa: CASSLELAGAAIVADTQYF
cdr3_nt: TGTGCCAGCAGCTTGGAACTAGCGGGAGCAGCGATAGTAGCAGATACGCAGTATTTT

v_call: TRBV30
clone_size: NA
j_call: TRBJ1-2
d_call: TRBD1
cdr3_aa: CASGTGDGYTF
cdr3_nt: TGTGCTTCAGGGACAGGCGATGGCTACACCTTC

v_call: TRBV11-2
clone_size: NA
j_call: TRBJ2-3
d_call: TRBD1
cdr3_aa: CASSMGQGTDTQYF
cdr3_nt: TGTGCCAGCAGCATGGGACAGGGCACAGATACGCAGTATTTT

v_call: TRBV3-1
clone_size: many
j_call: TRBJ1-5
d_call: NA
cdr3_aa: CASSHGSQPQHF
cdr3_nt: TGTGCCAGCAGCCATGGAAGTCAGCCCCAGCATTTT

v_call: TRBV6-2/TRBV6-3
clone_size: many
j_call: TRBJ2-3
d_call: NA
cdr3_aa: CASSYSNQANTQYF
cdr3_nt: TGTGCCAGCAGTTACTCGAACCAGGCAAATACGCAGTATTTT

v_call: TRBV2
clone_size: many
j_call: TRBJ1-6
d_call: NA
cdr3_aa: CASRTGQNNSPLHF
cdr3_nt: TGTGCCAGCAGGACCGGACAGAATAATTCACCCCTCCACTTT

v_call: TRBV9
clone_size: NA
j_call: TRBJ1-5
d_call: NA
cdr3_aa: CASSVHADQPQHF
cdr3_nt: TGTGCCAGCAGCGTGCACGCCGATCAGCCCCAGCATTTT

v_call: TRBV7-9
clone_size: many
j_call: TRBJ2-3
d_call: TRBD1
cdr3_aa: CASSLRRGQGRTDTQYF
cdr3_nt: TGTGCCAGCAGCTTGCGTCGGGGACAGGGTCGCACAGATACGCAGTATTTT

v_call: TRBV26
clone_size: once
j_call: TRBJ2-3
d_call: NA
cdr3_aa: CATSYARDRGTDTQYF
cdr3_nt: TGTGCCACCTCGTACGCCCGGGACAGGGGAACAGATACGCAGTATTTT

v_call: TRBV20-1
clone_size: NA
j_call: TRBJ2-7
d_call: TRBD1
cdr3_aa: CSARQGYEQYF
cdr3_nt: TGCAGCGCTAGACAGGGCTACGAGCAGTACTTC

v_call: TRBV12-3/TRBV12-4
clone_size: many
j_call: TRBJ2-1
d_call: NA
cdr3_aa: CASIPGDTKSDEQFF
cdr3_nt: TGTGCCAGCATCCCCGGGGACACTAAGTCAGATGAGCAGTTCTTC

v_call: TRBV7-2
clone_size: many
j_call: TRBJ2-3
d_call: NA
cdr3_aa: CASSFTQGEQYF
cdr3_nt: TGTGCCAGCAGCTTTACACAAGGGGAGCAGTATTTT

v_call: TRBV2
clone_size: NA
j_call: TRBJ2-2
d_call: TRBD2
cdr3_aa: CASSTLAGVNGELFF
cdr3_nt: TGTGCCAGCAGTACACTAGCGGGAGTAAACGGGGAGCTGTTTTTT

v_call: TRBV4-3
clone_size: NA
j_call: TRBJ2-1
d_call: NA
cdr3_aa: CASSQEFPPGSLYNEQFF
cdr3_nt: TGCGCCAGCAGCCAAGAATTCCCTCCCGGGTCGCTGTACAATGAGCAGTTCTTC

v_call: TRBV29-1
clone_size: many
j_call: TRBJ2-2
d_call: TRBD1
cdr3_aa: CSTLSVGDRGPTGELFF
cdr3_nt: TGCAGCACCTTATCGGTGGGGGACAGGGGGCCGACCGGGGAGCTGTTTTTT

v_call: TRBV11-3
clone_size: many
j_call: TRBJ2-7
d_call: NA
cdr3_aa: CASSSRYNSLQPKRVYEQYF
cdr3_nt: TGTGCCAGCAGCTCCAGATATAATAGTCTCCAACCTAAAAGGGTCTACGAGCAGTACTTC

v_call: TRBV27
clone_size: many
j_call: TRBJ1-5
d_call: TRBD1
cdr3_aa: CASSLYRGRPQHF
cdr3_nt: TGTGCCAGCAGTCTCTACAGGGGACGGCCCCAGCATTTT

v_call: TRBV7-8
clone_size: many
j_call: TRBJ1-5
d_call: TRBD1
cdr3_aa: CASSQHRDRVNQPQHF
cdr3_nt: TGTGCCAGCAGCCAGCATCGGGACAGGGTCAATCAGCCCCAGCATTTT

v_call: TRBV2
clone_size: NA
j_call: TRBJ2-3
d_call: TRBD2
cdr3_aa: CASKVAGADTQYF
cdr3_nt: TGTGCCAGCAAGGTAGCGGGGGCAGATACGCAGTATTTT

v_call: TRBV5-1
clone_size: many
j_call: TRBJ2-7
d_call: NA
cdr3_aa: CASSLEKGLYEQYF
cdr3_nt: TGCGCCAGCAGCTTGGAGAAGGGGCTTTACGAGCAGTACTTC

v_call: TRBV19
clone_size: once
j_call: TRBJ2-5
d_call: NA
cdr3_aa: CASSPTGTPQETQYF
cdr3_nt: TGTGCCAGTAGCCCAACCGGGACCCCACAAGAGACCCAGTACTTC

v_call: TRBV6-2/TRBV6-3
clone_size: few
j_call: TRBJ2-5
d_call: TRBD1
cdr3_aa: CASSGTWDRVGETQYF
cdr3_nt: TGTGCCAGCAGCGGGACCTGGGACAGGGTAGGGGAGACCCAGTACTTC

v_call: TRBV7-8
clone_size: NA
j_call: TRBJ2-2
d_call: NA
cdr3_aa: CASSFPSESRSNTGELFF
cdr3_nt: TGTGCCAGCAGTTTCCCTTCGGAGAGTCGGTCGAACACCGGGGAGCTGTTTTTT

v_call: TRBV28
clone_size: many
j_call: TRBJ2-3
d_call: TRBD2
cdr3_aa: CASSSPAGGTDTQYF
cdr3_nt: TGTGCCAGCAGTTCCCCGGCGGGGGGCACAGATACGCAGTATTTT

v_call: TRBV7-8
clone_size: NA
j_call: TRBJ2-7
d_call: NA
cdr3_aa: CASSLGTLSEQYF
cdr3_nt: TGTGCCAGCAGCTTAGGGACGTTGAGCGAGCAGTACTTC

v_call: TRBV25-1
clone_size: NA
j_call: TRBJ2-7
d_call: NA
cdr3_aa: CASSEWPDGGPYEQYF
cdr3_nt: TGTGCCAGCAGTGAATGGCCGGACGGGGGACCCTACGAGCAGTACTTC

v_call: TRBV6-2/TRBV6-3
clone_size: NA
j_call: TRBJ2-5
d_call: NA
cdr3_aa: CASSFRTYSGLRQETQYF
cdr3_nt: TGTGCCAGCAGTTTCCGAACCTACAGCGGGCTACGCCAAGAGACCCAGTACTTC

v_call: TRBV11-2
clone_size: once
j_call: TRBJ2-7
d_call: NA
cdr3_aa: CASSLDLSSYEQYF
cdr3_nt: TGTGCCAGCAGCTTAGATCTTAGCTCCTACGAGCAGTACTTC

v_call: TRBV5-1
clone_size: many
j_call: TRBJ2-2
d_call: TRBD1
cdr3_aa: CASSSDRFGTGELFF
cdr3_nt: TGCGCCAGCAGCTCGGACAGGTTTGGCACCGGGGAGCTGTTTTTT

v_call: TRBV19
clone_size: once
j_call: TRBJ1-5
d_call: TRBD1
cdr3_aa: CAGSIRPGGEGQPQHF
cdr3_nt: TGTGCCGGTAGTATCCGGCCAGGGGGCGAGGGGCAGCCCCAGCATTTT

v_call: TRBV6-2/TRBV6-3
clone_size: NA
j_call: TRBJ1-1
d_call: NA
cdr3_aa: CASSWGQNTEAFF
cdr3_nt: TGTGCCAGCAGCTGGGGACAGAACACTGAAGCTTTCTTT

v_call: TRBV7-6
clone_size: NA
j_call: TRBJ2-1
d_call: TRBD1
cdr3_aa: CASSTGQGATNEQFF
cdr3_nt: TGTGCCAGCAGCACGGGACAGGGGGCGACGAATGAGCAGTTCTTC

v_call: TRBV7-9
clone_size: many
j_call: TRBJ2-5
d_call: TRBD2
cdr3_aa: CASSKGGLAGGETQYF
cdr3_nt: TGTGCCAGCAGCAAGGGGGGACTAGCGGGAGGAGAGACCCAGTACTTC

v_call: TRBV6-2/TRBV6-3
clone_size: NA
j_call: TRBJ2-7
d_call: TRBD2
cdr3_aa: CASTGGGFTYEQYF
cdr3_nt: TGTGCCAGCACCGGCGGGGGGTTTACCTACGAGCAGTACTTC

v_call: TRBV30
clone_size: NA
j_call: TRBJ1-5
d_call: NA
cdr3_aa: CAWNKVGNQPQHF
cdr3_nt: TGTGCCTGGAACAAAGTTGGCAATCAGCCCCAGCATTTT

v_call: TRBV21-1
clone_size: many
j_call: TRBJ1-1
d_call: NA
cdr3_aa: CASASENTEAFF
cdr3_nt: TGTGCCAGCGCAAGTGAGAACACTGAAGCTTTCTTT

v_call: TRBV7-9
clone_size: few
j_call: TRBJ2-4
d_call: NA
cdr3_aa: CASSFKIRGVAKNIQYF
cdr3_nt: TGTGCCAGCAGCTTTAAGATCCGCGGTGTGGCCAAAAACATTCAGTACTTC

v_call: TRBV10-3
clone_size: many
j_call: TRBJ2-5
d_call: TRBD1
cdr3_aa: CAIGQGGTEETQYF
cdr3_nt: TGTGCCATAGGACAGGGTGGGACCGAAGAGACCCAGTACTTC

v_call: TRBV7-9
clone_size: NA
j_call: TRBJ2-3
d_call: NA
cdr3_aa: CASSFYRSSTDTQYF
cdr3_nt: TGTGCCAGCAGCTTTTACCGATCATCCACAGATACGCAGTATTTT

v_call: TRBV6-1
clone_size: NA
j_call: TRBJ2-7
d_call: TRBD2
cdr3_aa: CASSRRLAGGQSYEQYF
cdr3_nt: TGTGCCAGCAGCCGCAGACTAGCGGGGGGCCAAAGCTACGAGCAGTACTTC

v_call: TRBV7-2
clone_size: NA
j_call: TRBJ2-5
d_call: NA
cdr3_aa: CASSLGPRGTQYF
cdr3_nt: TGTGCCAGCAGCTTAGGGCCGAGGGGGACCCAGTACTTC

v_call: TRBV5-1
clone_size: many
j_call: TRBJ2-2
d_call: TRBD1
cdr3_aa: CASSLIGTDGIGELFF
cdr3_nt: TGCGCCAGCAGCTTAATAGGGACAGATGGTATCGGGGAGCTGTTTTTT

v_call: TRBV5-1
clone_size: NA
j_call: TRBJ1-1
d_call: TRBD1
cdr3_aa: CASSLAGTGSLTEAFF
cdr3_nt: TGCGCCAGCAGCTTGGCCGGGACAGGGTCACTCACTGAAGCTTTCTTT